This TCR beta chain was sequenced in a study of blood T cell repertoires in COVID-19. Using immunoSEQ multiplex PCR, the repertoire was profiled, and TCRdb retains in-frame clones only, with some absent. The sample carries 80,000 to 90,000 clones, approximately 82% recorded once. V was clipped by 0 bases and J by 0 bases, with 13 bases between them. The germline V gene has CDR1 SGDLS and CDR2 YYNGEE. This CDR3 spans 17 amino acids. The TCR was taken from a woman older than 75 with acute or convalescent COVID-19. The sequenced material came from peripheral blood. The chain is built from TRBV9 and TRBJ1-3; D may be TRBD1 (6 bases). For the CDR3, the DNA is TGTGCCAGCAGCGTAGAAGGGGGATTATACTCTGGAAACACCATATATTTT. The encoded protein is CASSVEGGLYSGNTIYF. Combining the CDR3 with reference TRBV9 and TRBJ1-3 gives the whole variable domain DSGVTQTPKHLITATGQRVTLRCSPRSGDLSVYWYQQSLDQGLQFLIQYYNGEERAKGNILERFSAQQFPDLHSELNLSSLELGDSALYFCASSVEGGLYSGNTIYFGEGSWLTVV.